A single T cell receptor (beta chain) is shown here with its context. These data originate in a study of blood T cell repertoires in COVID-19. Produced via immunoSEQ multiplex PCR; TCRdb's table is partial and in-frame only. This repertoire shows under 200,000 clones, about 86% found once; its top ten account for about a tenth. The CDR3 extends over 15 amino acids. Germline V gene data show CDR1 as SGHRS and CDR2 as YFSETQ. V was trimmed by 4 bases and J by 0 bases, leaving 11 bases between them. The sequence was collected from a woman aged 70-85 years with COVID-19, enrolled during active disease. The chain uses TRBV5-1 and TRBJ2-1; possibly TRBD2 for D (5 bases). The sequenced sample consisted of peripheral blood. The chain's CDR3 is CASSPSAGSYNEQFF. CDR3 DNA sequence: TGCGCCAGCAGCCCATCCGCGGGCTCCTACAATGAGCAGTTCTTC.